Shown below are 30 T cell receptor beta chains from a single sample sequenced in a study of T-cell reconstitution after alpha-beta-depleted transplantation in children. Construction of the TCRbeta library involved unique molecular identifiers. MiXCR, applied by TCRdb to the PCR reads, yields one record per CDR3 protein. This sample has roughly 200,000 distinct CDR3 sequences; approximately 8.4% occur once, and the top ten carry roughly 35%. The sequences come from PBMCs, mostly from graft donor cells, collected 360 days after TCRalphabeta/CD19-depleted stem cell transplant. Every receptor here comes from a male patient aged 2 to 10 who had a stem cell transplant for acute myeloid leukemia, so the T cells may come from the graft donor.

This clonotype appeared a few times. The chain carries TRBV3-1 and TRBJ2-7; 7 bases agree with TRBD1. Germline V CDR1 and CDR2: LGHDT, YNNKEL (reference sequence). This CDR3 has 15 amino acids. V lost 4 bases and J lost 3; bases outside the gene matches: 9. The CDR3 DNA is TGTGCCAGCAGCCCCCGGCAGGACAGGCACTACGAGCAGTACTTC. Translating gives CASSPRQDRHYEQYF.

This chain links TRBV5-1 with TRBJ1-2; a possible D gene is TRBD1 (6 bases). V lost 2 bases, J lost 7 bases, and 12 bases lay in between. From germline, CDR1 is SGHRS and CDR2 YFSETQ. This CDR3 has 13 residues. CDR3 coding DNA: TGCGCCAGCAGCTTAGGCAGGGGACGTGGCTACACCTTC. Amino acid sequence: CASSLGRGRGYTF.

The rearrangement joins TRBV19 to TRBJ2-5, with TRBD2 identical over 11 bases. V trimming: 8 bases; J trimming: 1 base; junction bases outside the gene matches: 9. CDR3 length: 16 residues. Germline assignment: CDR1 LNHDA and CDR2 SQIVND (reference sequence). The CDR3 coding sequence is TGTGCCAGTGGACCTGGGACTAGCGGATTCCAAGAGACCCAGTACTTC. The encoded protein is CASGPGTSGFQETQYF.

This clonotype was detected many times. V is TRBV9 and J is TRBJ2-3, with no clear D. The CDR3 is made up of 15 amino acids. The germline V gene encodes CDR1 SGDLS and CDR2 YYNGEE. Between the trimmed V and J ends, which lost 1 base and 2 bases, there was a span of 11 bases. The CDR3 bases are TGTGCCAGCAGCGTAAGGTCCGCTATCACAGATACGCAGTATTTT. Protein sequence: CASSVRSAITDTQYF. Based on the CDR3 plus reference TRBV9 and TRBJ2-3, the full variable domain is DSGVTQTPKHLITATGQRVTLRCSPRSGDLSVYWYQQSLDQGLQFLIQYYNGEERAKGNILERFSAQQFPDLHSELNLSSLELGDSALYFCASSVRSAITDTQYFGPGTRLTVL.

The chain is built from TRBV6-6 and TRBJ1-5; D ambiguous. Germline CDR1 MNHNY, CDR2 SVGAGI (reference sequence). CDR3 size: 13 residues. V lost 2 bases and J 5 bases, leaving 7 bases between the germline ends. CDR3 amino acids: CASSYDTYQPQHF. Here the CDR3 DNA reads TGTGCCAGCAGTTACGACACATATCAGCCCCAGCATTTT.

This clonotype was detected a few times. The chain is built from TRBV12-3 or TRBV12-4 and TRBJ2-7; D might be TRBD2 (6 bases). The V and J ends lost 5 bases and 2 bases respectively, with 13 bases between them. The CDR3 is made up of 14 amino acids. The CDR3 region is CASSPVGLAYEQYF. Here the CDR3 DNA reads TGTGCCAGCAGTCCCGTGGGACTGGCCTACGAGCAGTACTTC.

In its sample, this clonotype was seen many times. V usage is TRBV18 and J usage is TRBJ2-2; the match to TRBD1 covers 7 bases. V lost 3 bases to trimming and J lost 3 bases; unmatched junction nucleotides: 1. The length of the CDR3 is 14 residues. Germline CDR1 reads KGHSH; CDR2 reads LQKENI. The CDR3 protein is CASSPGQYTGELFF. Written as DNA, the CDR3 is TGTGCCAGCTCACCGGGACAGTACACCGGGGAGCTGTTTTTT.

This clonotype was observed a handful of times. The genes are TRBV7-2 and TRBJ2-1; the match to TRBD2 covers 8 bases. The CDR3 has 14 residues. Germline V lookup: CDR1 SGHTA, CDR2 FQGNSA. V gave up 0 bases and J gave up 10 bases; unmatched junction bases: 5. Here the CDR3 DNA reads TGTGCCAGCAGCTTAGCCGGGACTAGTTCCGAGCAGTTCTTC. Its translation is CASSLAGTSSEQFF.

This CDR3 is CAISESGGGQEEETQYF. DNA for the CDR3: TGTGCCATCAGTGAGTCAGGGGGGGGACAGGAGGAAGAGACCCAGTACTTC. The chain recombines TRBV10-3 with TRBJ2-5, with a possible D match to TRBD1 (8 bases). There are 17 residues in the CDR3. The germline V and J ends were trimmed by 0 bases and 3 bases, with 17 bases remaining between them. Germline V gene lookup returns CDR1 ENHRY and CDR2 SYGVKD.

This chain uses TRBV11-3 with TRBJ2-3; possible D gene TRBD2, 6 bases. Trimming took off 5 bases at V and 2 bases at J, with 17 bases between the two ends. This CDR3 has 16 amino acids. Looked up from germline, CDR1 is SGHNT and CDR2 is YENEEA. CDR3 sequence reads: CASSPGGTRYTDTQYF. CDR3 DNA sequence: TGTGCCAGCAGCCCAGGAGGGACGAGGTACACAGATACGCAGTATTTT. Full variable domain (missing parts from reference TRBV11-3 and TRBJ2-3): EAGVVQSPRYKIIEKKQPVAFWCNPISGHNTLYWYLQNLGQGPELLIRYENEEAVDDSQLPKDRFSAERLKGVDSTLKIQPAELGDSAVYLCASSPGGTRYTDTQYFGPGTRLTVL.

This clonotype has at least ten counts. V is TRBV5-1 and J is TRBJ1-1, with D tentatively TRBD1 (5 bases). The CDR3 sequence is 14 residues long. V lost 0 bases, J lost 0 bases, and 6 bases lay in between. Germline lookup yields CDR1 SGHRS and CDR2 YFSETQ. CDR3 nucleotides: TGCGCCAGCAGCTTGGAAGGGGTGAACACTGAAGCTTTCTTT. Protein sequence: CASSLEGVNTEAFF.

The chain recombines TRBV27 with TRBJ2-3; the match to TRBD2 covers 13 bases. V shed 5 bases and J 3 bases; nucleotides not matched to a gene: 8. Germline CDR1 reads MNHEY; CDR2 reads SMNVEV (reference sequence). The CDR3 is 17 residues long. The CDR3, as DNA: TGTGCCAGCAGTCCCGAAAAACTAGCGGGAGGGACAGATACGCAGTATTTT. Protein product: CASSPEKLAGGTDTQYF.

In its sample, this clonotype was seen many times. CDR3 sequence reads: CASSLHKEINTQYF. The CDR3 DNA reads TGCGCCAGCAGCCTACATAAAGAAATTAATACGCAGTATTTT. The chain uses TRBV4-3 and TRBJ2-3, with D unclear. The CDR3 consists of 14 residues. In germline, CDR1 is LGHNA, CDR2 YSLEER. V gave up 4 bases and J gave up 7 bases, with 15 bases separating them.

This clonotype was seen only a few times. DNA for the CDR3: TGTGCCAGCTGTCCCTTCAGGGGTCGAGATTCACCCCTCCACTTT. Protein: CASCPFRGRDSPLHF. The chain couples TRBV6-1 to TRBJ1-6, with a weak D call TRBD1 (6 bases). Germline V gene sequence: CDR1 MNHNS, CDR2 SASEGT. CDR3 size: 15 residues. With 8 bases removed from V and 8 bases from J, the gap between germline ends came to 19 bases.

The chain employs TRBV4-2 and TRBJ2-1; TRBD2 agrees at 15 bases. The CDR3 spans 18 residues. Per the germline V gene, CDR1 is LGHNA and CDR2 is YNFKEQ. The trim removed 4 bases at V and 3 bases at J, leaving 7 bases unmatched. This CDR3 reads CASSPRTSGGAGYNEQFF. The CDR3 DNA reads TGTGCCAGCAGCCCCCGGACTAGCGGGGGGGCGGGCTACAATGAGCAGTTCTTC.

This clonotype was counted at least ten times. The DNA for the CDR3 is TGTGCCAGCAGACTAGCGGGAGGGCCTCTTGAGCAGTTCTTC. Translated, it gives CASRLAGGPLEQFF. The rearrangement uses TRBV12-3 or TRBV12-4 and TRBJ2-1; 13 nucleotides agree with TRBD2. CDR3 length: 14 residues. The V gene end was trimmed by 6 bases and the J gene end by 9 bases; junction bases not matched to a gene: 5.

This clonotype was seen a handful of times. The chain joins TRBV7-2 to TRBJ2-7, with no clear D. The CDR3 consists of 13 residues. Trimming stripped 0 bases from V and 6 bases from J, with 9 bases between. In germline, CDR1 is SGHTA, CDR2 FQGNSA. The CDR3 DNA reads as TGTGCCAGCAGCTTAGCGGAATGGAGCGAGCAGTACGTC. Translation gives CASSLAEWSEQYV.

The chain carries TRBV12-3 or TRBV12-4 and TRBJ1-3; D ambiguous. This CDR3 is 12 amino acids long. Trimming stripped 0 bases from V and 7 bases from J, with 4 bases between. In DNA form, the CDR3 reads TGTGCCAGCAGTTTAGCACGGAACACCATATATTTT. This translates into CASSLARNTIYF.

The rearrangement uses TRBV18 and TRBJ2-1; 9 bases align to TRBD2. The CDR3 loop spans 15 amino acids. Germline values: CDR1 KGHSH, CDR2 LQKENI. With 0 bases clipped from V and 6 bases from J, the junction kept 3 bases outside the gene matches. The DNA for the CDR3 is TGTGCCAGCTCACCACCGGGACTAGCTGGCAATGAGCAGTTCTTC. This codes for CASSPPGLAGNEQFF.

A remark on this clonotype: This may arise from a read error, as a much more abundant clone is one base away. This chain connects TRBV12-3 or TRBV12-4 to TRBJ2-1; 8 bases agree with TRBD1. The CDR3 length is 14 residues. In nucleotides, the CDR3 is TGTGCCAGCAGTTTTCGGGACAGGTATAATGGGCAGTTCTTC. Residues: CASSFRDRYNGQFF.

This clonotype appeared many times. The gene calls are TRBV28 and TRBJ2-3; 9 bases agree with TRBD1. This CDR3 spans 14 amino acids. V trimming: 10 bases; J trimming: 5 bases; junction bases outside the gene matches: 10. Germline loops: CDR1 MDHEN, CDR2 SYDVKM. CDR3 nucleotide sequence: TGTGCCACCGTGGGACAGGGAGGCGAAGATACGCAGTATTTT. Amino acids: CATVGQGGEDTQYF.

This clonotype appeared many times. The gene calls are TRBV29-1 and TRBJ2-7; D perhaps matches TRBD2 (5 bases). This CDR3 comprises 13 residues. Germline CDR1 is SQVTM and CDR2 is ANQGSEA. CDR3 protein: CSTPGEHSYEQYF. The CDR3 DNA reads TGCAGTACCCCCGGGGAACACTCATACGAGCAGTACTTC.

This clonotype was detected a few times. The chain carries TRBV21-1 and TRBJ2-7; the table's D call of TRBD1 was not tested on the DNA. TRBV21-1 is recorded as a pseudogene. The length of the CDR3 is 16 residues. CDR3 bases: TGTGCCAGCAGCAAAGTCCGGGACAGGGGATCCCACGAGCAGTACGTC. Protein product: CASSKVRDRGSHEQYV.

The gene calls are TRBV20-1 and TRBJ2-5; 10 bases line up with TRBD2. Germline V lookup: CDR1 DFQATT, CDR2 SNEGSKA (reference sequence). This CDR3 region has 13 residues. V shed 5 bases, J shed 5 bases, and the junction held 5 bases outside the gene matches. The CDR3 is CSASSGREETQYF. CDR3 coding DNA: TGCAGTGCTTCGAGCGGGAGGGAGGAGACCCAGTACTTC.

This clonotype showed up many times. This rearrangement joins TRBV21-1 to TRBJ2-4. TRBV21-1 is marked as a pseudogene. The CDR3 sequence is 13 residues long. The CDR3 is CASRKPAKNIQYF. The CDR3 DNA reads TGTGCCAGCAGGAAGCCAGCCAAAAACATTCAGTACTTC.

With respect to this clonotype: The conserved phenylalanine or tryptophan normally closing the CDR3 is absent here, so this likely arose from a read error. This rearrangement joins TRBV5-4 to TRBJ2-1; D not certain. CDR3 length: 13 amino acids. CDR1 and CDR2 (germline): SGHNT, YYREEE (reference sequence). Trimming cost V 0 bases and J 3 bases, with 4 bases left between them. As DNA, the CDR3 is TGTGCCAGCAGCTTGGGGGTCTACAATGAGCAGTTCTGC. Translated, it gives CASSLGVYNEQFC.

This clonotype was observed at least ten times. The chain couples TRBV3-1 to TRBJ2-3, with D tentatively TRBD1 (6 bases). The germline CDR1 and CDR2 sequences are LGHDT and YNNKEL (reference sequence). The CDR3 consists of 14 residues. Trimming shortened V by 3 bases and J by 4 bases, and 11 bases separated the two germline ends. The CDR3 sequence is CASSQNRASDTQYF. The DNA for the CDR3 is TGTGCCAGCAGCCAGAACAGGGCATCAGATACGCAGTATTTT.

This clonotype was seen more than once but under ten times. The V call is TRBV12-5, the J call TRBJ2-1; 7 nucleotides align to TRBD1. J gave up 5 bases and V 4 bases, and 11 bases lay outside the gene matches. Germline-derived CDR1 and CDR2 are LGHNT and FRNRAP. The CDR3 runs 16 residues. This chain's CDR3 is CASGSQGFDWHNEQFF. CDR3 DNA sequence: TGTGCTAGTGGTTCACAGGGGTTCGACTGGCACAATGAGCAGTTCTTC.

This clonotype has only a few counts. V usage is TRBV10-3 and J usage is TRBJ1-4, with a tentative D call TRBD1 (5 bases). This CDR3 region has 13 residues. In germline, CDR1 is ENHRY, CDR2 SYGVKD. With 5 bases removed from V and 6 bases from J, the gap between germline ends came to 10 bases. The DNA for the CDR3 is TGTGCCATCAGTCCGGGACTGGATGAAAAACTGTTTTTT. This gives the protein CAISPGLDEKLFF.

This clonotype was picked up many times. The CDR3 DNA follows: TGCAGTGCTAGAGAAGCCAGGGTTGCCAAAAACATTCAGTACTTC. Protein sequence: CSAREARVAKNIQYF. This chain joins TRBV20-1 and TRBJ2-4; weak D call: TRBD1 (5 bases). The germline V gene encodes CDR1 DFQATT and CDR2 SNEGSKA (reference sequence). V lost 0 bases to trimming and J lost 1 base, with 10 bases between them. The CDR3 covers 15 residues.